The rows below give T cell receptor beta chains drawn from one sample of a study of shared clonotypes between healthy human individuals. Only in-frame clones appear in the TCRdb table, and some are missing; sequencing was by immunoSEQ multiplex PCR. The sample holds under 850,000 clones; about 91% are singletons and the top ten take approximately 25%. The sample comprised naive CD8+ T cells sorted from blood. The receptors stem from a man in his thirties or forties in good health. Both conserved end residues are part of each CDR3. Fields, in order: V gene, J gene, clone size, D gene, CDR3 DNA, CDR3 protein. A D gene is named only where the DNA matches it firmly. A row's size may be missing; if present it is once, few, many or a size class.

>TRBV9|TRBJ2-3|NA|NA
TGTGCCAGCAGCGTAGACGGAAACCCCACAGATACGCAGTATTTT
CASSVDGNPTDTQYF
>TRBV5-8|TRBJ2-7|NA|TRBD2
TGTGCCAGCAGTTTCGGACTAGCGGGAAGCTTCTACGAGCAGTACTTC
CASSFGLAGSFYEQYF
>TRBV29-1|TRBJ2-3|once|TRBD2
TGCAGCGTTACGCCGGGACTAGCGGAGAGCACAGATACGCAGTATTTT
CSVTPGLAESTDTQYF
>TRBV19|TRBJ1-5|NA|NA
TGTGCCAGTAGTATCCCAGCGGGAGGCGGGAATCAGCCCCAGCATTTT
CASSIPAGGGNQPQHF
>TRBV27|TRBJ2-7|NA|NA
TGTGCCAGCAGTGCGTACCAGGGCTACGAGCAGTACTTC
CASSAYQGYEQYF
>TRBV29-1|TRBJ2-7|NA|TRBD1
TGCAGCGTTGAGGGACAGACCTTGGGGGAGCAGTACTTC
CSVEGQTLGEQYF
>TRBV7-8|TRBJ2-5|once|NA
TGTGCCAGCAGGGTAGCGATTGATCAAGAGACCCAGTACTTC
CASRVAIDQETQYF
>TRBV28|TRBJ2-7|NA|TRBD1
TGTGCCAGCAGTTTATACAGGGGTTCGGCCTACGAGCAGTACTTC
CASSLYRGSAYEQYF
>TRBV7-2|TRBJ2-7|NA|TRBD1
TGTGCCAGCAGCCCCGCCTCCGGGACAGGGGCTTACGAGCAGTACTTC
CASSPASGTGAYEQYF
>TRBV28|TRBJ1-1|NA|TRBD1
TGTGCCAGCAGTTTACGGGACAGGGGGAGAATGGACACTGAAGCTTTCTTT
CASSLRDRGRMDTEAFF
>TRBV27|TRBJ2-1|NA|TRBD1
TGTGCCAGCAGCGAACAGGGGGTCAACTACAATGAGCAGTTCTTC
CASSEQGVNYNEQFF
>TRBV28|TRBJ2-3|once|NA
TGTGCCAGCAGTTTCCGGGGCACAGATACGCAGTATTTT
CASSFRGTDTQYF
>TRBV7-8|TRBJ2-1|NA|NA
TGTGCCAGCAGCCGCTTCGGAGAAATGAGCAATGAGCAGTTCTTC
CASSRFGEMSNEQFF
>TRBV7-9|TRBJ2-2|NA|TRBD2
TGTGCCAGCAGTCCGACTAGCGGGAGTGAGTCCGGGGAGCTGTTTTTT
CASSPTSGSESGELFF
>TRBV27|TRBJ2-7|NA|NA
TGTGCCAGCAGTTTCAGCGACTCGGTCTACGAGCAGTACTTC
CASSFSDSVYEQYF
>TRBV5-1|TRBJ2-7|NA|TRBD1
TGCGCCAGCAGCTGGACCGGGACAGGGGGCGACGAGCAGTACTTC
CASSWTGTGGDEQYF
>TRBV10-2|TRBJ2-3|NA|NA
TGCGCCAGCAGTGACCAATATAGCACAGATACGCAGTATTTT
CASSDQYSTDTQYF
>TRBV28|TRBJ1-2|NA|TRBD1
TGTGCCAGCAGCAGTCTAGACAGGGAGGGCTACACCTTC
CASSSLDREGYTF
>TRBV7-2|TRBJ2-1|NA|NA
TGTGCCAGCAGCTTAAGGGCCTCACTCCTTGGCAATGAGCAGTTCTTC
CASSLRASLLGNEQFF
>TRBV28|TRBJ2-3|NA|TRBD1
TGTGCCAGCAGTATCCCCGTTGGTTGGACAGGGGTTTATCTGGATACGCAGTATTTT
CASSIPVGWTGVYLDTQYF
>TRBV7-9|TRBJ1-2|NA|NA
TGTGCCAGCAGTTCGACAGCGTCTAACTATGGCTACACCTTC
CASSSTASNYGYTF
>TRBV19|TRBJ2-2|NA|NA
TGTGCCAGTAGTATTAACTCGGGACCCAGCACCGGGGAGCTGTTTTTT
CASSINSGPSTGELFF
>TRBV5-4|TRBJ2-1|NA|TRBD2
TGTGCCAGCAGACCCGGGACTAGCTTTATTAACTCCTACAATGAGCAGTTCTTC
CASRPGTSFINSYNEQFF
>TRBV14|TRBJ2-2|NA|TRBD2
TGTGCCAGCAGCCAAGATTGGGGCGGGAGAGGCGCCGGGGAGCTGTTTTTT
CASSQDWGGRGAGELFF
>TRBV5-4|TRBJ2-2|NA|TRBD1
TGTGCCAGCAGCCAGGGACAGGGGTGGACCGGGGAGCTGTTTTTT
CASSQGQGWTGELFF
>TRBV5-1|TRBJ1-4|NA|TRBD1
TGCGCCAGCAGCTTGGCCAAAGGGGGCGCGTTGAAGGAGGGCAATGAAAAACTGTTTTTT
CASSLAKGGALKEGNEKLFF
>TRBV7-9|TRBJ2-3|few|TRBD1
TGTGCCAGCAGCCCCGGGACAGGGGGCACAGATACGCAGTATTTT
CASSPGTGGTDTQYF
>TRBV18|TRBJ2-7|NA|NA
TGTGCCAGCTCACTGGGAATCAGCTACGAGCAGTACTTC
CASSLGISYEQYF
>TRBV29-1|TRBJ2-1|NA|TRBD2
TGCAGCGTTGATAGCGGGGCAGCTGAGCAGTTCTTC
CSVDSGAAEQFF
>TRBV5-1|TRBJ2-2|NA|NA
TGCGCCAGCAGCTTGATTCCCGAGACCGGGGAGCTGTTTTTT
CASSLIPETGELFF
>TRBV7-9|TRBJ2-3|NA|NA
TGTGCCAGCAGCTTCCAAGGAGGGGATACGCAGTATTTT
CASSFQGGDTQYF
>TRBV29-1|TRBJ2-7|NA|NA
TGCAGCGTTGAAGAAAGGGCAGGCGAGCAGTACTTC
CSVEERAGEQYF
>TRBV6-5|TRBJ2-7|NA|TRBD1
TGTGCCAGCAGTTACTACGGACAGGGTGACGAGCAGTACTTC
CASSYYGQGDEQYF
>TRBV6-5|TRBJ2-2|NA|NA
TGTGCCACCCTTAAAGGAACCGGGGAGCTGTTTTTT
CATLKGTGELFF
>TRBV28|TRBJ2-7|NA|NA
TGTGCCACAGGGCTCGGTGAGCAGTACTTC
CATGLGEQYF
>TRBV9|TRBJ2-1|NA|TRBD2
TGTGCCAGCAGCGCCTCCCCTAGCGGGAGTAGGAGGTCCTACAATGAGCAGTTCTTC
CASSASPSGSRRSYNEQFF
>TRBV7-2|TRBJ2-7|once|TRBD2
TGTGCCAGCAGCCTCCCTGGGACTACCTACGAGCAGTACTTC
CASSLPGTTYEQYF
>TRBV9|TRBJ2-1|NA|NA
TGTGCCAGCAGCGTACCCAGGGGAGGTCCGTCCGGTTACAATGAGCAGTTCTTC
CASSVPRGGPSGYNEQFF
>TRBV6-1|TRBJ1-3|NA|NA
TGTGCCAGCAGTGAATCCCCACCCGGACACTCTGGAAACACCATATATTTT
CASSESPPGHSGNTIYF
>TRBV7-3|TRBJ2-1|NA|NA
TGTGCCAGCAGTGGTAGCGGAGAGTACAATGAGCAGTTCTTC
CASSGSGEYNEQFF
>TRBV7-9|TRBJ2-1|NA|NA
TGTGCCAGCAGCTTAGGAGACAGGCGGCAGTTCTTC
CASSLGDRRQFF
>TRBV9|TRBJ1-2|NA|NA
TGTGCCAGCGGCACGAGAGACTATGGCTACACCTTC
CASGTRDYGYTF